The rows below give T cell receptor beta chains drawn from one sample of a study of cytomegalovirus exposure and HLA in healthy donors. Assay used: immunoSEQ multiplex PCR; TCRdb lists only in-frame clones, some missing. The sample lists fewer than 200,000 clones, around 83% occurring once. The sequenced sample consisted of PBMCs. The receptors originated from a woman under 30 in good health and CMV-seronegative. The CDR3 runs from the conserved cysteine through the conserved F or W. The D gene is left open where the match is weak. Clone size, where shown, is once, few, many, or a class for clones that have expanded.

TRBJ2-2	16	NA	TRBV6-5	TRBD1	TGTGCCAGCAGTTACTCCGGGACAGGGTTGTCCGGGGAGCTGTTTTTT	CASSYSGTGLSGELFF
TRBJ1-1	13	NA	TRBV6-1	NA	TGTGCCAGCAGGGGGGACATGAACACTGAAGCTTTCTTT	CASRGDMNTEAFF
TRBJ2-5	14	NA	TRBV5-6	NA	TGTGCCAGCAGCTTTTTCGGTGCTCAAGAGACCCAGTACTTC	CASSFFGAQETQYF
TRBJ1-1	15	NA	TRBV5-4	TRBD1	TGTGCCAGCAGCTTGGCGACAGGGGGCGGCACTGAAGCTTTCTTT	CASSLATGGGTEAFF
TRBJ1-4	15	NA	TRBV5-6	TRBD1	TGTGCCAGCAGCCCGAGACAGGGGGCGCATGAAAAACTGTTTTTT	CASSPRQGAHEKLFF
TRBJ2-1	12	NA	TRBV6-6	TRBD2	TGTGCCAGCTTATCAGGCGGGAGTGAGCAGTTCTTC	CASLSGGSEQFF
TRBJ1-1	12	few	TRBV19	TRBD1	TGTGCCAGCACAGGGGTGAACACTGAAGCTTTCTTT	CASTGVNTEAFF
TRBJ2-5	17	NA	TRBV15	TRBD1	TGTGCCACCAGCACCAACGACAGGGGGCGATACCAAGAGACCCAGTACTTC	CATSTNDRGRYQETQYF
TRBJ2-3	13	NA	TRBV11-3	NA	TGTGCCAGCAGCTTAAGCGATGCAGATACGCAGTATTTT	CASSLSDADTQYF
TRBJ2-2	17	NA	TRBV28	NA	TGTGCCAGCAGTTCGGGTAGCGGCCTCTCGAACACCGGGGAGCTGTTTTTT	CASSSGSGLSNTGELFF
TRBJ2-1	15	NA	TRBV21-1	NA	TGTGCCGGCCGTGGTGCCAACCCGTGTTACAATGAGCAGTTCTTC	CAGRGANPCYNEQFF
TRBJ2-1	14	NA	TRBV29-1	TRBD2	TGCAGCGTTGGAGCACCTAGCGGGAGTGGAGAGCAGTTCTTC	CSVGAPSGSGEQFF
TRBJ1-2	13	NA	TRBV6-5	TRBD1	TGTGCCAGCGGACAGGCCCGAGGGTATGGCTACACCTTC	CASGQARGYGYTF
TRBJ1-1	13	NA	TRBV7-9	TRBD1	TGTGCCAGCAGCCGACAGGGTGGAACTGAAGCTTTCTTT	CASSRQGGTEAFF
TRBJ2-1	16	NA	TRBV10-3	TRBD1	TGTGCCATCAGTGACTCGGGACAGGTTCCATACAATGAGCAGTTCTTC	CAISDSGQVPYNEQFF
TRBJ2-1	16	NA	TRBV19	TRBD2	TGTGCCAGTAGTTCGGCCGGGGGGGGTTTCTACAATGAGCAGTTCTTC	CASSSAGGGFYNEQFF
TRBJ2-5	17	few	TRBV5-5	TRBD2	TGTGCCAGCAGCCCTGGGGCTAGCGGGAGGACGAGAGAGACCCAGTACTTC	CASSPGASGRTRETQYF
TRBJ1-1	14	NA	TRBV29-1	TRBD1	TGCAGCGTTCGACAGGGTATAGGGAACACTGAAGCTTTCTTT	CSVRQGIGNTEAFF
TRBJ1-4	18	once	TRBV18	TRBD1	TGTGCCAGCTCACCAAGCAGCGGAGGACAGGGGGGTATACGAAAACTGTTTTTT	CASSPSSGGQGGIRKLFF
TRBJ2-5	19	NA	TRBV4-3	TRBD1	TGCGCCAGCAGCCAAGACCCCCCCACCGGGACAGGGGGCCAAGAGACCCAGTACTTC	CASSQDPPTGTGGQETQYF
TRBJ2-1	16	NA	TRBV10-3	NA	TGTGCCATCAGTGAGTCTAGTGGTATGGTATACAATGAGCAGTTCTTC	CAISESSGMVYNEQFF
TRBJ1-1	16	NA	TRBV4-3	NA	TGCGCCAGCAGCCAAGAGGCTTCGGACAGATACACTGAAGCTTTCTTT	CASSQEASDRYTEAFF